A single sample gave rise to the 5 T cell receptor beta chains below, sequenced in a study of blood T cell repertoires in COVID-19 (TCRdb year 2020). Library preparation was by the immunoSEQ multiplex PCR assay. TCRdb took this table from immuneACCESS and kept in-frame rearrangements with V and J called. Such tables lack part of the clones; where checked against another copy, unresolved V genes explain under half of the gap, and the rest is unexplained. The sample table shows a few hundred thousand clones, and 75% to 90% are seen once. About 2% of the sample is taken by the ten largest. The sequenced sample consisted of peripheral blood. The receptors were sampled from a man between 18 and 29 years old with active or convalescent COVID-19.

The chain couples TRBV7-9 to TRBJ2-2, with 8 positions matching TRBD2. V gave up 5 bases and J gave up 2 bases; unmatched junction bases: 13. Germline V lookup: CDR1 SEHNR, CDR2 FQNEAQ (reference sequence). This CDR3 spans 18 amino acids. The CDR3 loop reads CASSQAGGTRGNTGELFF. Written as DNA, the CDR3 is TGTGCCAGCAGCCAGGCCGGAGGGACTAGGGGTAACACCGGGGAGCTGTTTTTT.

This rearrangement joins TRBV27 to TRBJ2-1; TRBD2 matches 7 bases. The CDR3 covers 15 residues. With 6 bases clipped from V and 8 bases from J, the junction kept 13 bases outside the gene matches. Germline V CDR1 and CDR2: MNHEY, SMNVEV (reference sequence). In DNA, the CDR3 is TGTGCCAGCAGGATAAGCGGGGCGTCTTGGGATGAGCAGTTCTTC. It yields the protein CASRISGASWDEQFF.

The J gene is TRBJ2-2, the V gene TRBV3-1 (or the pseudogene TRBV3-2); 8 bases line up with TRBD2. With 6 bases clipped from V and 3 bases from J, the junction kept 6 bases outside the gene matches. CDR3 length: 15 amino acids. Germline values: CDR1 LGHDT, CDR2 YNNKEL (reference sequence). The CDR3 region is CASRQTSGYTGELFF. The CDR3 bases are TGTGCCAGCAGACAAACTAGCGGATACACCGGGGAGCTGTTTTTT.

The V and J genes are TRBV11-3 and TRBJ2-1; TRBD2 matches at 9 bases. The CDR3 loop spans 15 amino acids. In germline, CDR1 is SGHNT, CDR2 YENEEA. The ends lost 5 bases at V and 10 bases at J; junction bases unmatched: 12. The CDR3: CASSPVSGGNIEQFF. CDR3 coding DNA: TGTGCCAGCAGCCCAGTTAGCGGGGGTAATATAGAGCAGTTCTTC. Full variable domain (rest looked up from reference TRBV11-3 and TRBJ2-1): EAGVVQSPRYKIIEKKQPVAFWCNPISGHNTLYWYLQNLGQGPELLIRYENEEAVDDSQLPKDRFSAERLKGVDSTLKIQPAELGDSAVYLCASSPVSGGNIEQFFGPGTRLTVL.

The gene calls are TRBV25-1 and TRBJ2-5, with 7 positions matching TRBD2. V shed 3 bases and J 5 bases; nucleotides not matched to a gene: 9. Germline V gene lookup returns CDR1 MGHDK and CDR2 SYGVNS. The CDR3 covers 15 residues. The CDR3 here is CASSDPAWGGETQYF. The CDR3 DNA reads TGTGCCAGCAGTGACCCAGCCTGGGGGGGTGAGACCCAGTACTTC. Full variable domain (outside the CDR3, taken from reference TRBV25-1 and TRBJ2-5): EADIYQTPRYLVIGTGKKITLECSQTMGHDKMYWYQQDPGMELHLIHYSYGVNSTEKGDLSSESTVSRIRTEHFPLTLESARPSHTSQYLCASSDPAWGGETQYFGPGTRLLVL.